This passage covers 28 T cell receptor beta chains from one sample sequenced in a study of cytomegalovirus exposure and HLA in healthy donors. The primer mix had 60 Vbeta and 13 Jbeta primers. Here immunoSEQ multiplex PCR was the method, and the copy in TCRdb shows in-frame clones only, minus some. The sample records 120,000 to 150,000 clones, roughly four fifths being singletons. Material: PBMCs. These receptors came from a man aged 18 to 35 in good health and CMV-seropositive.

The chain recombines TRBV30 with TRBJ2-7, with a tentative D call TRBD1 (6 bases). The CDR3 is made up of 13 amino acids. Germline-derived CDR1 and CDR2 are GTSNPN and SVGIG (reference sequence). V lost 2 bases to trimming and J lost 5 bases, with 13 bases between them. CDR3 loop: CAWSLLQGHEQYF. CDR3 DNA sequence: TGTGCCTGGAGTCTTTTACAGGGCCACGAGCAGTACTTC.

The chain employs TRBV4-1 and TRBJ1-4, with D perhaps TRBD1 (5 bases). The CDR3 consists of 17 residues. The germline V and J ends were trimmed by 2 bases and 0 bases, with 13 bases remaining between them. Per the germline V gene, CDR1 is MGHRA and CDR2 is YSYEKL. CDR3 nucleotide sequence: TGCGCCAGCAGCCAATCCCCAGGAGGGGCAACTAATGAAAAACTGTTTTTT. This codes for CASSQSPGGATNEKLFF.

The chain combines TRBV19 with TRBJ2-7; 8 bases fit TRBD1. J gave up 4 bases and V 10 bases, and 9 bases lay outside the gene matches. This CDR3 is built from 13 residues. The germline V gene encodes CDR1 LNHDA and CDR2 SQIVND (reference sequence). The CDR3 reads CATLAGDRYEQYF. Here the CDR3 DNA reads TGTGCCACCCTGGCAGGGGACAGGTACGAGCAGTACTTC.

The chain combines TRBV5-6 with TRBJ2-7, with TRBD1 identical over 8 bases. With 5 bases clipped from V and 2 bases from J, the junction kept 9 bases outside the gene matches. Germline CDR1 reads SGHDT; CDR2 reads YYEEEE. The CDR3 loop spans 15 amino acids. Written as DNA, the CDR3 is TGTGCCAGCAGTTACCGACAGGGGAGGACCTACGAGCAGTACTTC. Its protein is CASSYRQGRTYEQYF.

The V gene is TRBV5-1, the J gene TRBJ2-5; TRBD1 aligns across 7 bases. CDR1 is SGHRS and CDR2 is YFSETQ in the germline V gene. This CDR3 is built from 14 residues. Trimming at V came to 4 bases and at J to 4 bases, leaving 7 bases not matched to a gene. CDR3 nucleotides: TGCGCCAGCAGCCTTGGGACAGTTGGAGAGACCCAGTACTTC. Its protein product is CASSLGTVGETQYF.

V and J are TRBV10-3 and TRBJ2-3; D remains ambiguous. V was trimmed by 0 bases and J by 0 bases, leaving 10 bases between them. There are 16 residues in the CDR3. Germline values: CDR1 ENHRY, CDR2 SYGVKD. The CDR3 loop is CAISESGGYSTDTQYF. The CDR3 DNA follows: TGTGCCATCAGTGAGTCAGGCGGTTATAGCACAGATACGCAGTATTTT.

The V gene is TRBV28, the J gene TRBJ1-5; no firm D call. Trimming pared 6 bases from V and 3 bases from J, leaving 15 bases between. CDR1 and CDR2 (germline): MDHEN, SYDVKM. The CDR3 contains 15 residues. In DNA form, the CDR3 reads TGTGCCAGCAGCCCCTTGTTAGAATTCAATCAGCCCCAGCATTTT. Amino acid sequence: CASSPLLEFNQPQHF. The entire variable domain, with the rest obtained from reference TRBV28 and TRBJ1-5, is as follows: DVKVTQSSRYLVKRTGEKVFLECVQDMDHENMFWYRQDPGLGLRLIYFSYDVKMKEKGDIPEGYSVSREKKERFSLILESASTNQTSMYLCASSPLLEFNQPQHFGDGTRLSIL.

The chain employs TRBV28 and TRBJ2-3; 11 nucleotides align to TRBD2. This CDR3 is 18 amino acids long. CDR1 is MDHEN and CDR2 is SYDVKM in the germline V gene. V lost 6 bases and J lost 1; bases outside the gene matches: 12. CDR3 amino acids: CASRLAGVTAVGTDTQYF. In nucleotides, the CDR3 is TGTGCCAGCAGACTAGCGGGAGTCACTGCGGTTGGCACAGATACGCAGTATTTT.

The chain uses TRBV5-1 and TRBJ2-1, with 9 bases lining up with TRBD2. Germline loops: CDR1 SGHRS, CDR2 YFSETQ. V lost 4 bases to trimming and J lost 8 bases; unmatched junction nucleotides: 13. The CDR3 is 16 amino acids. The CDR3 loop reads CASSLEAGGQGDEQFF. DNA of the CDR3: TGCGCCAGCAGCCTCGAGGCGGGAGGGCAGGGGGATGAGCAGTTCTTC.

V is TRBV5-1 and J is TRBJ2-1, with 14 bases aligning to TRBD2. CDR1 SGHRS and CDR2 YFSETQ come from the germline V gene. This CDR3 comprises 17 residues. V gave up 0 bases and J gave up 3 bases; unmatched junction bases: 2. The CDR3 nucleotides are TGCGCCAGCAGCTTGGGACTAGCGGGAGGGGTCTACAATGAGCAGTTCTTC. Residues: CASSLGLAGGVYNEQFF.

The J gene is TRBJ1-1, the V gene TRBV5-1; a weak D match, TRBD1 (6 bases). V lost 5 bases, J lost 1 base, and 12 bases lay in between. Germline CDR1 is SGHRS and CDR2 is YFSETQ. CDR3 length: 14 amino acids. The CDR3 protein is CASSQGTTNTEAFF. CDR3 bases: TGCGCCAGCAGTCAGGGGACAACGAACACTGAAGCTTTCTTT.

This rearrangement joins TRBV2 to TRBJ2-3; 11 bases match TRBD2. Germline lookup yields CDR1 SNHLY and CDR2 FYNNEI. The CDR3 has 17 residues. Trimming removed 6 bases from V and 4 bases from J; junction bases left unmatched: 12. This chain's CDR3 is CASRGTSGSFLPDTQYF. The CDR3 DNA is TGTGCCAGCAGGGGAACTAGCGGGAGCTTCCTCCCAGATACGCAGTATTTT.

The chain links TRBV27 to TRBJ1-1; 9 bases are shared with TRBD1. The germline CDR1 and CDR2 sequences are MNHEY and SMNVEV (reference sequence). The CDR3 runs 14 residues. The junction had 6 bases not matched to a gene; V was cut back by 3 bases and J by 7 bases. The CDR3 reads CASSLGTGSGEAFF. The DNA of the CDR3 is TGTGCCAGCAGTTTGGGGACAGGGAGCGGTGAAGCTTTCTTT.

The gene calls are TRBV4-1 and TRBJ1-5, with a weak D call TRBD1 (6 bases). The CDR3 runs to 15 residues. Germline V gene sequence: CDR1 MGHRA, CDR2 YSYEKL. V gave up 3 bases and J gave up 7 bases, with 16 bases separating them. The DNA for the CDR3 is TGCGCCAGCAGCCAGTTAATGGGGGCTGCCCAGCCCCAGCATTTT. It codes for CASSQLMGAAQPQHF.

The DNA of the CDR3 is TGTGCCAGAGGGGGCGCGAGCACCGGGGAGCTGTTTTTT. Translation gives CARGGASTGELFF. The chain has TRBV7-9 and TRBJ2-2; 7 bases match TRBD1. The J segment lost 4 bases and the V segment lost 9 bases, leaving 5 bases of the junction unmatched. Germline V gene sequence: CDR1 SEHNR, CDR2 FQNEAQ (reference sequence). There are 13 residues in the CDR3.

The J gene is TRBJ1-1, the V gene TRBV6-6; 8 nucleotides agree with TRBD1. Trimming at V came to 5 bases and at J to 1 base, leaving 3 bases not matched to a gene. The CDR3 is made up of 14 amino acids. Germline V gene sequence: CDR1 MNHNY, CDR2 SVGAGI (reference sequence). CDR3 amino acids: CASSDRGGNTEAFF. CDR3 bases: TGTGCCAGCAGTGACAGGGGAGGGAACACTGAAGCTTTCTTT.

The chain recombines TRBV6-1 with TRBJ2-7; 7 nucleotides agree with TRBD1. The germline gives CDR1 MNHNS, CDR2 SASEGT. V lost 10 bases to trimming and J lost 0 bases; unmatched junction nucleotides: 6. The CDR3 consists of 13 residues. CDR3 residues: CATLQGPSYEQYF. CDR3 coding DNA: TGTGCCACCCTACAGGGGCCCTCCTACGAGCAGTACTTC.

V usage is TRBV28 and J usage is TRBJ2-2; tentative D call: TRBD2 (6 bases). Germline V gene sequence: CDR1 MDHEN, CDR2 SYDVKM. The CDR3 extends over 13 amino acids. The V end lost 3 bases, the J end lost 5 bases, and 7 bases lay between the germline ends. The CDR3 DNA reads TGTGCCAGCAGTTTCCGGGGGACCGGGGAGCTGTTTTTT. Translating it yields CASSFRGTGELFF.

This clone has a handful of counts. The chain couples TRBV7-2 to TRBJ1-3; D gene ambiguous. CDR1 is SGHTA, CDR2 FQGNSA, per germline. Trimming left V 1 base short and J 2 bases short, with 9 bases between. The CDR3 is made up of 15 amino acids. For the CDR3, the DNA is TGTGCCAGCAGCTTAGGCGCGGAGGCTGGAAACACCATATATTTT. Its translation is CASSLGAEAGNTIYF.

The V gene is TRBV19, the J gene TRBJ2-6; D perhaps matches TRBD1 (5 bases). CDR1 and CDR2 from the germline V gene are LNHDA and SQIVND (reference sequence). Between the trimmed V and J ends, which lost 4 bases and 0 bases, there was a span of 7 bases. CDR3 size: 15 residues. The CDR3 sequence: CASSTTVSGANVLTF. The CDR3, as DNA: TGTGCCAGTAGTACGACAGTCTCTGGGGCCAACGTCCTGACTTTC.

The chain uses TRBV6-6 and TRBJ1-3, with 7 positions matching TRBD1. V shed 8 bases, J shed 4 bases, and the junction held 2 bases outside the gene matches. The CDR3 extends over 12 amino acids. Germline loops: CDR1 MNHNY, CDR2 SVGAGI (reference sequence). CDR3 residues: CASATGGNTIYF. Here the CDR3 DNA reads TGTGCCAGCGCGACAGGGGGAAACACCATATATTTT.

The chain is built from TRBV27 and TRBJ2-6; 9 positions match TRBD1. Germline V CDR1 and CDR2: MNHEY, SMNVEV (reference sequence). This CDR3 is 17 amino acids long. V shed 5 bases, J shed 3 bases, and the junction held 8 bases outside the gene matches. CDR3 DNA: TGTGCCAGCAGTCAGATCACAGGGGGCTTTGGGGCCAACGTCCTGACTTTC. Translated: CASSQITGGFGANVLTF.

This chain joins TRBV6-5 and TRBJ1-1; D unresolved. CDR1 is MNHEY, CDR2 SVGAGI, per germline. The ends were cut back, 7 bases at V and 4 bases at J, with 7 bases in the middle. The CDR3 covers 11 residues. The CDR3 protein is CASTSPTEAFF. As DNA, the CDR3 is TGTGCCAGCACTTCTCCCACTGAAGCTTTCTTT.

V gene TRBV2 combines with J gene TRBJ2-4, with TRBD2 as a possible D gene (5 bases). This CDR3 comprises 15 residues. The germline V and J ends were trimmed by 8 bases and 3 bases, with 17 bases remaining between them. Germline CDR1 reads SNHLY; CDR2 reads FYNNEI. In DNA form, the CDR3 reads TGTGCCAGCTCAACGGGGTACGGGGACAAAAACATTCAGTACTTC. Encoded protein: CASSTGYGDKNIQYF.

J is TRBJ2-6 and V is TRBV11-2, with D unclear. V was trimmed by 1 base and J by 2 bases, leaving 9 bases between them. Per the germline V gene, CDR1 is SGHAT and CDR2 is FQNNGV. There are 16 residues in the CDR3. The DNA for the CDR3 is TGTGCCAGCAGCTTAGGAGGTGCCGCTGGGGCCAACGTCCTGACTTTC. Translating gives CASSLGGAAGANVLTF.

The CDR3 DNA follows: TGTGCCAGCAGCCCGGGGGGGGCCCGGGTTGAGCAGTTCTTC. This sequence encodes CASSPGGARVEQFF. The genes are TRBV28 and TRBJ2-1; TRBD2 agrees at 8 bases. This CDR3 has 14 amino acids. CDR1 and CDR2 from the germline V gene are MDHEN and SYDVKM. Germline trimming cut 6 bases from V and 9 bases from J; bases unmatched to any gene: 10. Complete variable domain (other parts from reference TRBV28 and TRBJ2-1): DVKVTQSSRYLVKRTGEKVFLECVQDMDHENMFWYRQDPGLGLRLIYFSYDVKMKEKGDIPEGYSVSREKKERFSLILESASTNQTSMYLCASSPGGARVEQFFGPGTRLTVL.

This clone was seen more than once but under ten times. The chain is built from TRBV5-6 and TRBJ1-6, with unresolved D. The CDR3 covers 16 residues. Between the trimmed V and J ends, which lost 4 bases and 1 base, there was a span of 12 bases. Germline V gives CDR1 SGHDT, CDR2 YYEEEE. Here the CDR3 DNA reads TGTGCCAGCAGCCCAACCCGGGTTTCCTATAATTCACCCCTCCACTTT. It translates to CASSPTRVSYNSPLHF.

The chain recombines TRBV28 with TRBJ1-2; D not certain. V lost 6 bases to trimming and J lost 9 bases, with 14 bases between them. From germline, CDR1 is MDHEN and CDR2 SYDVKM. The CDR3 has 12 residues. The CDR3 DNA sequence: TGTGCCAGCAGAGCGCCCGGGTTGAGCTACACCTTC. Its translation: CASRAPGLSYTF.